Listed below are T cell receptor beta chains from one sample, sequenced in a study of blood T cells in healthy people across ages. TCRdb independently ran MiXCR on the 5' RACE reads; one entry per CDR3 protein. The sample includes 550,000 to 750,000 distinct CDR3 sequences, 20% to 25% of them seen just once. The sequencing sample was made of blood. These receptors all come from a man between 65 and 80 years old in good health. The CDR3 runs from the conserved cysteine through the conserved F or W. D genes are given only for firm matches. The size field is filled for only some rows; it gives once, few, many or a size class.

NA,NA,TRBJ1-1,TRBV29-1,CSVAGSGTEAFF,TGCAGCGTAGCAGGGAGTGGAACTGAAGCTTTCTTT
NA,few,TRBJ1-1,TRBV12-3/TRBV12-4,CASSNRVGDTEAFF,TGTGCCAGCAGTAACAGGGTTGGGGACACTGAAGCTTTCTTT
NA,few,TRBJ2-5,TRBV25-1,CASSEYTGAVRETQYF,TGTGCCAGCAGTGAATATACGGGAGCGGTTCGCGAGACCCAGTACTTC
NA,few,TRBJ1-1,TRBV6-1,CASSVVNTEAFF,TGTGCCAGCAGTGTCGTGAACACTGAAGCTTTCTTT
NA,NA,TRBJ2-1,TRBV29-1,CSVRSSGLGAYNEQFF,TGCAGCGTCCGATCCTCCGGACTCGGAGCCTACAATGAGCAGTTCTTC
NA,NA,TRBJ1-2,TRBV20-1,CSARDGGVSGYTF,TGCAGTGCTAGAGACGGGGGTGTAAGTGGCTACACCTTC
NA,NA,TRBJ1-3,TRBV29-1,CSVGQGTAEAIYF,TGCAGCGTGGGTCAGGGGACGGCCGAGGCCATATATTTT
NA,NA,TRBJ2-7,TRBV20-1,CSASGQTCEQYF,TGCAGTGCGTCAGGACAGACCTGCGAGCAGTACTTC
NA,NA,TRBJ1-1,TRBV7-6,CASSPKRRDVITEAFF,TGTGCCAGCAGCCCCAAAAGGCGGGACGTAATAACTGAAGCTTTCTTT
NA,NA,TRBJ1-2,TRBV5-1,CASSSPMNYGYTF,TGCGCCAGCAGCTCCCCCATGAACTATGGCTACACCTTC
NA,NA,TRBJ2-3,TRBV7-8,CASSLRVDTQYF,TGTGCCAGCAGCTTAAGGGTAGATACGCAGTATTTT
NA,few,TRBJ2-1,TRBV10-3,CAISGEEEVGLFNEQFF,TGTGCCATCAGTGGGGAGGAGGAGGTCGGGTTGTTCAATGAGCAGTTCTTC
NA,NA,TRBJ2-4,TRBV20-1,CSARGTGGVRSIQYF,TGCAGTGCTAGGGGAACAGGGGGGGTTAGGAGCATTCAGTACTTC
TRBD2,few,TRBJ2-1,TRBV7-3,CASSYLPSGRGAYNEQFF,TGTGCCAGCAGCTACCTACCGAGCGGGAGGGGAGCCTACAATGAGCAGTTCTTC
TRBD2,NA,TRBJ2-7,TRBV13,CASSLGSSGTYEQYF,TGTGCCAGCAGCCTAGGGTCTAGCGGTACCTACGAGCAGTACTTC
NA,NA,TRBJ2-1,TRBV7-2,CASSLRTVKAQFF,TGTGCCAGCAGCTTGCGGACGGTAAAGGCGCAGTTCTTC
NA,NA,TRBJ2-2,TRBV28,CASNNRNTGELFF,TGTGCCAGCAATAACAGGAACACCGGGGAGCTGTTTTTT
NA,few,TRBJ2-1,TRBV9,CASSVETGTSYNEQFF,TGTGCCAGCAGCGTAGAGACCGGGACGTCCTACAATGAGCAGTTCTTC
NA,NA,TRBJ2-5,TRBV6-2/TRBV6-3,CASSYLAIQETQYF,TGTGCCAGCAGTTACTTAGCGATCCAAGAGACCCAGTACTTC
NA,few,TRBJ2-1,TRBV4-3,CASSQDLGVSYNEQFF,TGCGCCAGCAGCCAAGATCTCGGGGTTTCCTACAATGAGCAGTTCTTC
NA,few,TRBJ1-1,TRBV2,CASGREMNTEAFF,TGTGCCAGCGGGAGAGAGATGAACACTGAAGCTTTCTTT
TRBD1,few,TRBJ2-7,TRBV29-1,CSVEDQGANYEQYF,TGCAGCGTTGAAGATCAGGGGGCGAACTACGAGCAGTACTTC
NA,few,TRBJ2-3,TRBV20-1,CSARDENSRSTDTQYF,TGCAGTGCTAGAGATGAAAACTCTCGTAGCACAGATACGCAGTATTTT
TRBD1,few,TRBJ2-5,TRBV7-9,CASSLDSLAGGQETQYF,TGTGCCAGCAGCTTAGATTCCCTGGCAGGGGGACAAGAGACCCAGTACTTC
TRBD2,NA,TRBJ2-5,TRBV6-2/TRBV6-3,CASSASGTQETQYF,TGTGCCAGCAGTGCTAGCGGGACCCAAGAGACCCAGTACTTC
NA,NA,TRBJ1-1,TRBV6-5,CASSFAQNTEAFF,TGTGCCAGCAGTTTTGCTCAGAACACTGAAGCTTTCTTT
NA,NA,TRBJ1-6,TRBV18,CASSPVRDGSPLHF,TGTGCCAGCTCACCGGTCAGGGATGGTTCACCCCTCCACTTT
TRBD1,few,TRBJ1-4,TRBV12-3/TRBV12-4,CASSRQGQNNEKLFF,TGTGCCAGCAGCCGCCAGGGACAGAATAATGAAAAACTGTTTTTT